These 26 T cell receptor beta chains were all obtained from the same sample, sequenced in a study of T-cell memory formation after mild COVID-19. TCRdb ran MiXCR on the 5' RACE reads and lists one entry per CDR3 protein. Of 300,000 to 400,000 distinct CDR3 sequences in the sample, about an eighth were seen once. The material sequenced was PBMCs or a T cell subset sorted from them (not recorded which). The receptors shown here come from a man aged 18 to 29 who had mild COVID-19 (a few samples of this study predate the infection). Cell type and time point are not known.

This clonotype appeared a few times. J is TRBJ2-3 and V is TRBV5-1; no firm D call. Looked up from germline, CDR1 is SGHRS and CDR2 is YFSETQ. The length of the CDR3 is 12 residues. Trimming pared 2 bases from V and 5 bases from J, leaving 6 bases between. The CDR3 is CASSFQEDTQYF. CDR3 bases: TGCGCCAGCAGCTTCCAGGAAGATACGCAGTATTTT.

This clonotype was picked up a small number of times. The J gene is TRBJ2-7, the V gene TRBV12-3 or TRBV12-4, with TRBD1 matching 8 bases. The CDR3 totals 14 residues. V lost 5 bases, J lost 3 bases, and 6 bases stayed unmatched. This CDR3 reads CASSQQGGGYEQYF. The CDR3 region has the DNA TGTGCCAGCAGTCAACAGGGGGGTGGCTACGAGCAGTACTTC.

V usage is TRBV24-1 and J usage is TRBJ2-1; D perhaps matches TRBD1 (6 bases). The CDR3 is made up of 12 amino acids. Trimming took off 6 bases at V and 6 bases at J, with 8 bases between the two ends. CDR1 and CDR2 from the germline V gene are KGHDR and SFDVKD. CDR3 protein: CATSYRVNEQFF. The CDR3 coding sequence is TGTGCCACCAGTTACAGGGTCAATGAGCAGTTCTTC.

This clonotype was recorded a few times. The chain joins TRBV4-2 to TRBJ2-2, with 9 bases lining up with TRBD2. The ends lost 0 bases at V and 2 bases at J; junction bases unmatched: 7. Germline CDR1 and CDR2: LGHNA and YNFKEQ. This CDR3 contains 18 residues. CDR3 bases: TGTGCCAGCAGCCAAGAATTTAGCGGGGGATCTAACACCGGGGAGCTGTTTTTT. Its translation: CASSQEFSGGSNTGELFF.

V gene TRBV12-3 or TRBV12-4 combines with J gene TRBJ1-1, with 8 bases lining up with TRBD1. V was pared by 6 bases and J by 1 base, with 4 bases of the junction left unmatched. The CDR3 runs to 14 residues. The CDR3 reads CASRNRGENTEAFF. As DNA, the CDR3 is TGTGCCAGCAGGAACAGGGGGGAGAACACTGAAGCTTTCTTT.

The table lists this clonotype with many counts. The V gene is TRBV10-3, the J gene TRBJ2-3; no clear D gene. This CDR3 is 13 amino acids long. V shed 10 bases and J shed 0 bases, with 11 bases lying between them. The germline V gene has CDR1 ENHRY and CDR2 SYGVKD. The CDR3 loop is CATRTESTDTQYF. As DNA, the CDR3 is TGTGCCACCCGGACGGAGAGCACAGATACGCAGTATTTT.

This chain uses TRBV6-6 with TRBJ2-7; TRBD1 matches 12 bases. The CDR3 totals 15 residues. The junction had 5 bases not matched to a gene; V was cut back by 6 bases and J by 2 bases. Germline lookup yields CDR1 MNHNY and CDR2 SVGAGI (reference sequence). The CDR3 here is CASRGGTGGPYEQYF. The DNA of the CDR3 is TGTGCCAGCAGGGGCGGGACAGGGGGCCCCTACGAGCAGTACTTC.

The chain is built from TRBV28 and TRBJ1-5; D is unclear. The ends were cut back, 3 bases at V and 4 bases at J, with 4 bases in the middle. CDR1 is MDHEN, CDR2 SYDVKM, per germline. The length of the CDR3 is 12 residues. The CDR3: CASSFQNQPQHF. The CDR3 bases are TGTGCCAGCAGTTTCCAGAATCAGCCCCAGCATTTT.

This clonotype showed up just a few times. The J gene is TRBJ2-1, the V gene TRBV6-6; 11 nucleotides match TRBD1. V lost 2 bases and J lost 4; bases outside the gene matches: 10. In germline, CDR1 is MNHNY, CDR2 SVGAGI (reference sequence). The CDR3 is made up of 18 amino acids. The CDR3 region is CASSYPKDRGPLYNEQFF. In DNA form, the CDR3 reads TGTGCCAGCAGTTACCCCAAGGACAGGGGGCCTCTATACAATGAGCAGTTCTTC.

In this sample, this clonotype turned up a few times. This chain uses TRBV5-1 with TRBJ1-5; D is undetermined. CDR1 is SGHRS, CDR2 YFSETQ, per germline. Trimming shortened V by 4 bases and J by 0 bases, and 17 bases separated the two germline ends. The length of the CDR3 is 17 residues. CDR3 sequence reads: CASSPGKLGYSNQPQHF. The CDR3, as DNA: TGCGCCAGCAGCCCTGGGAAACTTGGGTATAGCAATCAGCCCCAGCATTTT. The whole variable domain, remainder taken from reference TRBV5-1 and TRBJ1-5, is KAGVTQTPRYLIKTRGQQVTLSCSPISGHRSVSWYQQTPGQGLQFLFEYFSETQRNKGNFPGRFSGRQFSNSRSEMNVSTLELGDSALYLCASSPGKLGYSNQPQHFGDGTRLSIL.

This clonotype turned up a few times. The chain combines TRBV4-1 with TRBJ1-2; 7 bases agree with TRBD1. This CDR3 is 16 amino acids long. V was clipped by 2 bases and J by 4 bases; unmatched bases: 10. Germline lookup yields CDR1 MGHRA and CDR2 YSYEKL. This chain's CDR3 is CASSQLGGQLLYGYTF. The CDR3 coding sequence is TGCGCCAGCAGCCAATTAGGGGGACAGCTCCTCTATGGCTACACCTTC.

This clonotype has more than one count but fewer than ten. V usage is TRBV12-3 or TRBV12-4 and J usage is TRBJ2-1, with D unclear. CDR3 length: 13 amino acids. Trimming pared 6 bases from V and 6 bases from J, leaving 12 bases between. CDR3: CASRPPSINEQFF. The CDR3 DNA is TGTGCCAGCAGGCCACCTAGTATCAATGAGCAGTTCTTC.

The genes are TRBV6-2 or TRBV6-3 and TRBJ1-2; D unclear. V shed 2 bases and J shed 14 bases, with 18 bases lying between them. Germline CDR1 MNHEY, CDR2 SVGEGT. This CDR3 spans 13 amino acids. The CDR3 loop reads CASSYSPTSNGTF. In DNA form, the CDR3 reads TGTGCCAGCAGTTACAGTCCCACCTCAAACGGTACCTTC.

The table lists this clonotype with many counts. V and J are TRBV7-3 and TRBJ2-5; D is undetermined. The V end lost 3 bases, the J end lost 5 bases, and 10 bases lay between the germline ends. Germline V lookup: CDR1 SGHTA, CDR2 FQGTGA. The CDR3 contains 13 residues. The CDR3 sequence: CASSFSRTETQYF. The CDR3 nucleotides are TGTGCCAGCAGCTTCAGTCGAACGGAGACCCAGTACTTC.

The table lists this clonotype with many counts. The V gene is TRBV7-2, the J gene TRBJ2-6; D not resolved. V lost 0 bases, J lost 1 base, and 10 bases lay in between. Germline V gives CDR1 SGHTA, CDR2 FQGNSA. CDR3 length: 17 residues. The CDR3 sequence: CASSLAYLRSGANVLTF. The CDR3 coding sequence is TGTGCCAGCAGCTTAGCGTATTTGAGGTCTGGGGCCAACGTCCTGACTTTC. The full variable domain, its missing parts supplied by reference TRBV7-2 and TRBJ2-6, is GAGVSQSPSNKVTEKGKDVELRCDPISGHTALYWYRQSLGQGLEFLIYFQGNSAPDKSGLPSDRFSAERTGGSVSTLTIQRTQQEDSAVYLCASSLAYLRSGANVLTFGAGSRLTVL.

The chain links TRBV6-5 to TRBJ1-2, with a possible D match to TRBD1 (5 bases). The V end was cut by 2 bases, the J end by 3 bases, with 13 bases between. Germline CDR1 reads MNHEY; CDR2 reads SVGAGI. This CDR3 is built from 15 residues. This CDR3 is CASSYLTPRDYGYTF. As DNA, the CDR3 is TGTGCCAGCAGTTACCTTACGCCCAGGGACTATGGCTACACCTTC.

This clonotype was recorded at least ten times. The chain is built from TRBV11-2 and TRBJ1-1; D perhaps matches TRBD1 (5 bases). V was trimmed by 5 bases and J by 1 base, leaving 11 bases between them. Germline CDR1 reads SGHAT; CDR2 reads FQNNGV. This CDR3 has 14 amino acids. CDR3 region: CASSLGTGNTEAFF. The CDR3 DNA follows: TGTGCCAGCAGCCTAGGGACGGGGAACACTGAAGCTTTCTTT.

This clonotype was seen only a few times. This chain joins TRBV4-1 and TRBJ2-5, with TRBD2 matching 7 bases. V was clipped by 4 bases and J by 5 bases; unmatched bases: 7. CDR3 length: 14 residues. From germline, CDR1 is MGHRA and CDR2 YSYEKL. CDR3 sequence: CASSPETSTETQYF. CDR3 in DNA: TGCGCCAGCAGCCCGGAGACTAGCACGGAGACCCAGTACTTC.

The chain is built from TRBV6-5 and TRBJ1-1; 9 bases fit TRBD1. The V gene's germline CDR1 is MNHEY and CDR2 SVGAGI. CDR3 length: 12 residues. Germline trimming cut 6 bases from V and 9 bases from J; bases unmatched to any gene: 5. The CDR3 loop is CASSRTGGQAFF. CDR3 bases: TGTGCCAGCAGCAGAACAGGGGGCCAAGCTTTCTTT.

This clonotype has just a few counts. The V gene is TRBV6-5, the J gene TRBJ2-1, with 8 bases matching TRBD1. V lost 5 bases, J lost 8 bases, and 8 bases stayed unmatched. This CDR3 is built from 14 residues. Germline V lookup: CDR1 MNHEY, CDR2 SVGAGI. CDR3 region: CASSLRDRIDEQFF. The CDR3 DNA reads TGTGCCAGCAGTCTCCGGGACAGGATAGATGAGCAGTTCTTC.

This clonotype was recorded a few times. The chain employs TRBV5-1 and TRBJ2-1, with D possibly being TRBD1 (5 bases). Looked up from germline, CDR1 is SGHRS and CDR2 is YFSETQ. The V end lost 4 bases, the J end lost 0 bases, and 17 bases lay between the germline ends. The CDR3 runs to 17 residues. The CDR3 here is CASSPTSNRFSYNEQFF. CDR3 nucleotides: TGCGCCAGCAGCCCCACATCGAACAGGTTCTCCTACAATGAGCAGTTCTTC.

This clonotype was seen a handful of times. V and J are TRBV19 and TRBJ2-2; TRBD1 agrees at 10 bases. Germline CDR1 LNHDA, CDR2 SQIVND (reference sequence). The V segment lost 5 bases and the J segment 7 bases; nucleotides outside the gene matches: 10. CDR3 size: 16 residues. The CDR3 DNA follows: TGTGCCAGTAGTCCCCCAGGGACAGGGGCGAACGGGGAGCTGTTTTTT. Translating gives CASSPPGTGANGELFF.

This clonotype has at least ten counts. The V gene is TRBV5-1, the J gene TRBJ1-6; D possibly corresponds to TRBD1 (5 bases). This CDR3 contains 15 residues. V lost 2 bases and J lost 10, with 16 bases in between. Germline CDR1 SGHRS, CDR2 YFSETQ. The CDR3 sequence: CASSLMGYRDSPLHF. The CDR3 DNA sequence: TGCGCCAGCAGCTTAATGGGATACCGGGACTCACCCCTCCACTTT.

This clonotype was seen many times. The chain links TRBV7-2 to TRBJ1-6, with D tentatively TRBD1 (5 bases). The CDR3 is 14 residues long. With 2 bases removed from V and 10 bases from J, the gap between germline ends came to 12 bases. Germline assignment: CDR1 SGHTA and CDR2 FQGNSA. Written as DNA, the CDR3 is TGTGCCAGCAGCTTATTCCCCAGGGACTCACCCCTCCACTTT. Its protein product is CASSLFPRDSPLHF.

The J gene is TRBJ2-1, the V gene TRBV12-3 or TRBV12-4; D is perhaps TRBD2 (6 bases). CDR3 length: 15 residues. V lost 6 bases and J 3 bases, leaving 15 bases between the germline ends. The CDR3 sequence is CASRGSGTYYNEQFF. The CDR3 DNA is TGTGCCAGCAGGGGATCCGGGACTTACTACAATGAGCAGTTCTTC.

This clonotype was seen many times. This chain links TRBV28 with TRBJ2-1; 8 bases fit TRBD1. This CDR3 comprises 14 residues. The J segment lost 3 bases and the V segment lost 6 bases, leaving 4 bases of the junction unmatched. Germline assignment: CDR1 MDHEN and CDR2 SYDVKM. The CDR3 spells CASSGQGLYNEQFF. For the CDR3, the DNA is TGTGCCAGCAGCGGACAGGGTCTCTACAATGAGCAGTTCTTC.